This T cell receptor (beta chain) comes out of a study of Graves' ophthalmopathy and Graves' hyperthyroidism. As the template, RNA transcripts were used to amplify TCR beta CDR3 regions. HTBI primers were used in a first-round RT-PCR, which preceded a second-round multiplex PCR. TCRdb processed the multiplex PCR reads anew with MiXCR; each CDR3 protein has one entry. The table includes around 340,000 distinct CDR3 sequences, 15% to 20% detected once. V lost 11 bases, J lost 1 base, and 14 bases lay in between. The CDR3 is 13 amino acids. Per the germline V gene, CDR1 is MDHEN and CDR2 is SYDVKM. Only a few counts were recorded for this clonotype. PBMCs stemmed from 10 ml of fresh peripheral blood.

This TCR derives from an adult man with Graves' ophthalmopathy. Source material: peripheral blood. The chain employs TRBV28 and TRBJ1-2, with D tentatively TRBD1 (6 bases). The CDR3 DNA is TGTGCCGTAGAAATGGACAGTAACTATGGCTACACCTTC. It codes for CAVEMDSNYGYTF.